The present T cell receptor (beta chain) was sequenced within a study of cytomegalovirus exposure and HLA in healthy donors. Study-wide findings and caveats: One later analysis reportedly identified an Asian-associated ancestry cluster that showed fewer N-insertions than the roughly 700-donor mean. Links to common viral pathogens appeared, in a later analysis, for several of the most significant clusters. HLA alleles were associated with some 17,000 TCR beta sequences in a later analysis at 0.05 false discovery rate. Highest at DRB1 and lowest at HLA-C, TCR association rates differed among HLA loci in a later analysis.

The PCR ran on 60 Vbeta and 13 Jbeta primers. The repertoire was sequenced with immunoSEQ multiplex PCR; TCRdb's copy has only in-frame clones and lacks some. The repertoire table contains about 140,000 clones. Germline loops: CDR1 SQVTM, CDR2 ANQGSEA. Deletions cut 3 bases from V and 2 bases from J, with 8 bases between. This CDR3 comprises 12 residues. Points on this clone: Its specificity is unknown.

This sequence joins TRBV29-1 and TRBJ2-7; D ambiguous. Material: PBMCs. This TCR was recovered from a male donor in good health and CMV-seronegative. The CDR3 nucleotides read TGCAGCGTTGAGAACAGAGCCTACGAGCAGTACTTC. This codes for CSVENRAYEQYF.